This record covers a single T cell receptor beta chain. The data derive from a study of blood T cell repertoires in COVID-19. Study information: The samples span acute and convalescent COVID-19 from the United States, Italy and Spain. In each case, the material was cDNA or gDNA derived from T cells, B-cell-depleted T cells, or PBMCs.

The CDR3 has 17 amino acids. The V and J ends lost 4 bases and 7 bases, in that order; junction bases with no gene match: 11. The germline CDR1 and CDR2 sequences are SGHRS and YFSETQ. Produced via immunoSEQ multiplex PCR; TCRdb's table is partial and in-frame only. The sample includes about 200,000 clones, 88% of them seen just once. V usage is TRBV5-1 and J usage is TRBJ2-1; 13 positions agree with TRBD2. The sample was peripheral blood. This clonotype was obtained from a man in his forties or fifties with active or convalescent COVID-19. CDR3 amino acids: CASSRTSGGANRNEQFF. In DNA form, the CDR3 reads TGCGCCAGCAGCCGAACTAGCGGGGGGGCCAACAGGAATGAGCAGTTCTTC.